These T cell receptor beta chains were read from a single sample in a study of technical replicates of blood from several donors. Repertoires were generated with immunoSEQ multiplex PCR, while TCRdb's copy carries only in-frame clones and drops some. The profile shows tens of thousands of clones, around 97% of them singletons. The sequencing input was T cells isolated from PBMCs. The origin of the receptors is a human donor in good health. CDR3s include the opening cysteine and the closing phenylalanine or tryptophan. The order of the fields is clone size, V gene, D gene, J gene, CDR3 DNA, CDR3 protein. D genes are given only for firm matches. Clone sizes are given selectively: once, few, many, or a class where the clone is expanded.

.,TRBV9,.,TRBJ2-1,TGTGCCAGCAGCGCCAGGGGCTCCTACAATGAGCAGTTCTTC,CASSARGSYNEQFF
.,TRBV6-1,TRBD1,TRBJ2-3,TGTGCCAGCAGTGAAGGAAGGGGGCGATCAGATACGCAGTATTTT,CASSEGRGRSDTQYF
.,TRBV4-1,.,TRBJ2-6,TGCGCCAGCAGCCAAGTATTCTACTCTGGGGCCAACGTCCTGACTTTC,CASSQVFYSGANVLTF
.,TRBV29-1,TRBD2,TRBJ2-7,TGCAGCGCGCGGGGGTCCTCCTACGAGCAGTACTTC,CSARGSSYEQYF
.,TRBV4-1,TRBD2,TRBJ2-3,TGCGCCAGCAGCCAGCGAAAAGGACTAGCGGGGGGCACAGATACGCAGTATTTT,CASSQRKGLAGGTDTQYF
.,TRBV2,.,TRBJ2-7,TGTGCCAGCAGCCTGAGACCCTCGGGATACGAGCAGTACTTC,CASSLRPSGYEQYF
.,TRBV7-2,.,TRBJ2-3,TGTGCCAGCAGCTTACCCCGCCCCGGACTATCAGGAGATACGCAGTATTTT,CASSLPRPGLSGDTQYF
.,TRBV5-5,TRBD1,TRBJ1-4,TGTGCCAGCAGCTTGGAATCATTGGGACAGGGTTTCGGTAATGAAAAACTGTTTTTT,CASSLESLGQGFGNEKLFF
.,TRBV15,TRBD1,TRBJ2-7,TGTGCCACCAGCCACCGGGACAGGGAGTCCGAGCAGTACTTC,CATSHRDRESEQYF
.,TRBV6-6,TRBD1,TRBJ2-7,TGTGCCAGCAGTTCCCGACAGGGTTACGAGCAGTACTTC,CASSSRQGYEQYF
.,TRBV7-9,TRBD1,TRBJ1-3,TGTGCCAGCAGTACAGGGGGCGCTGGAAACACCATATATTTT,CASSTGGAGNTIYF
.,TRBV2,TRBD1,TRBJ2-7,TGTGCCAGCAGCCAAGACAGGGGCGAGCAGTACTTC,CASSQDRGEQYF
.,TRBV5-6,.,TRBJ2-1,TGTGCCAGCAGCTTGGAGGCCTCGCAGGCCGATCTGTACAATGAGCAGTTCTTC,CASSLEASQADLYNEQFF
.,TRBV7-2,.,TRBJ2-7,TGTGCCAGCAGCTCGGACACGGCGGTGGGCGAGCAGTACTTC,CASSSDTAVGEQYF
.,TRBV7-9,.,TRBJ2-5,TGTGCCAGCAGCTTAGAAGCGACTCCAATAAAAGAGACCCAGTACTTC,CASSLEATPIKETQYF
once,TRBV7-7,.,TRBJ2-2,TGTGCCAGCAGCTCCAGGACAGTGGCGAACACCGGGGAGCTGTTTTTT,CASSSRTVANTGELFF
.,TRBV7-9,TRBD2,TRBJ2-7,TGTGCCAGCAGCTTAGTCTTAGCGGGAGAATTCTACGAGCAGTACTTC,CASSLVLAGEFYEQYF
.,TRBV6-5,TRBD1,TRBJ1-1,TGTGCCAGCAGCACCGGGACAGGGTTTACTGAAGCTTTCTTT,CASSTGTGFTEAFF
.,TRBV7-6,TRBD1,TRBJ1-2,TGTGCCAGCAGCCGGGACAGTGCTGGTGGCTACACCTTC,CASSRDSAGGYTF
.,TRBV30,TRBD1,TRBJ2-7,TGTGCCTGGGAGGGACAGGCGTCCTACGAGCAGTACTTC,CAWEGQASYEQYF
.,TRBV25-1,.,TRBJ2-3,TGTGCCAGCAGCCGACTCACAGGGCCAGATACGCAGTATTTT,CASSRLTGPDTQYF
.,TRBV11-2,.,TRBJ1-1,TGTGCCAGCACCTTCGGGGGAGGAGGCCTGAACACTGAAGCTTTCTTT,CASTFGGGGLNTEAFF
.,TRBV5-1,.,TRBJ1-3,TGCGCCAGCAGCTTGGGTCCAGTCTCTGGAAACACCATATATTTT,CASSLGPVSGNTIYF
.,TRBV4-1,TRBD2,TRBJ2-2,TGCGCCAGCAGCCAAGATATATGGCGGGAGATGGGCGGGGAGCTGTTTTTT,CASSQDIWREMGGELFF
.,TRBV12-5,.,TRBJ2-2,TGTGCTAGTGGTTTGGAAGTCGAGACCGGGGAGCTGTTTTTT,CASGLEVETGELFF
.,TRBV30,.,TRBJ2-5,TGTGCCTGGACCGTGGATAGCGAGCATGGGACCCAGTACTTC,CAWTVDSEHGTQYF
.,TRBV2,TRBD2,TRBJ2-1,TGTGCCAGCAGTCGAAGCGGGAACCCCTACAATGAGCAGTTCTTC,CASSRSGNPYNEQFF
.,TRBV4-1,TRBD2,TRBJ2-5,TGCGCCAGCAGCCATCGGACTAGCGGGAGGGCGGCAGAGACCCAGTACTTC,CASSHRTSGRAAETQYF
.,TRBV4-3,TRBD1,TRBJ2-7,TGCGCCAGCAGCCAAGGAACGACAGGGGTCTACGAGCAGTACTTC,CASSQGTTGVYEQYF
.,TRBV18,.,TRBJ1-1,TGTGCCAGCTCATTCGGGAAAGGGATTACTGAAGCTTTCTTT,CASSFGKGITEAFF